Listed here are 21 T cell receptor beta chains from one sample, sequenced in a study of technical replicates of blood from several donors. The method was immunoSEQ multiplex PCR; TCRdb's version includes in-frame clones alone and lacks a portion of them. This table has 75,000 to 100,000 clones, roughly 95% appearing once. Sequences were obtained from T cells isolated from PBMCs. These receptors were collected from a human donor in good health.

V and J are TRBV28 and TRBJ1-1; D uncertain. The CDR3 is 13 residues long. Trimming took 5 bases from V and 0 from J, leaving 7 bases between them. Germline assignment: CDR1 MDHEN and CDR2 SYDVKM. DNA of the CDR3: TGTGCCAGCAGTGTGACATTGAACACTGAAGCTTTCTTT. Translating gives CASSVTLNTEAFF.

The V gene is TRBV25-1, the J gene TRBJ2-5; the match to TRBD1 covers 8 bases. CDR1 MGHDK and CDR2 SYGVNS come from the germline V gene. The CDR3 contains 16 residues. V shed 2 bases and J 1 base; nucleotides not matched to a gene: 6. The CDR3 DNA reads TGTGCCAGCAGTGAAGCCCTCGGACAGGGCCAAGAGACCCAGTACTTC. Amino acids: CASSEALGQGQETQYF.

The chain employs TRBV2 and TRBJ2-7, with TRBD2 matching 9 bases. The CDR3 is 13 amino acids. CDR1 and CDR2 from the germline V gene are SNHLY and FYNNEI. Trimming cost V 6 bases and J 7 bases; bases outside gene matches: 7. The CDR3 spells CASSQAGGWEQYF. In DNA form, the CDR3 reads TGTGCCAGCAGCCAAGCGGGGGGCTGGGAGCAGTACTTC.

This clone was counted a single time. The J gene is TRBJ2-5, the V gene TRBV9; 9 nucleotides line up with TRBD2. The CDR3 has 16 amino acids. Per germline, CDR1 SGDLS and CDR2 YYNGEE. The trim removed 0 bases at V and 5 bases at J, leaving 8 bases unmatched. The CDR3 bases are TGTGCCAGCAGCGTAGGTTGGAGCGGGAGGAGGGAGACCCAGTACTTC. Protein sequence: CASSVGWSGRRETQYF.

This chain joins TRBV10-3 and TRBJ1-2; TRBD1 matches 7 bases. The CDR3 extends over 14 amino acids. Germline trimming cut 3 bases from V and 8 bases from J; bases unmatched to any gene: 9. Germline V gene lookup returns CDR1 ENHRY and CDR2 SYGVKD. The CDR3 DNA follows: TGTGCCATCAGTGACCCCGACAGGGCGGACGGCTACACCTTC. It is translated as CAISDPDRADGYTF.

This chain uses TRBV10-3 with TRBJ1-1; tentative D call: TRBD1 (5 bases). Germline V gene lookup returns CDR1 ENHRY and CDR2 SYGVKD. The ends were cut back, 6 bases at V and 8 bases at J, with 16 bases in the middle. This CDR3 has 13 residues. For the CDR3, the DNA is TGTGCCATCAGCAGGGTCAGTTCACTAGAAGCTTTCTTT. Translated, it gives CAISRVSSLEAFF.

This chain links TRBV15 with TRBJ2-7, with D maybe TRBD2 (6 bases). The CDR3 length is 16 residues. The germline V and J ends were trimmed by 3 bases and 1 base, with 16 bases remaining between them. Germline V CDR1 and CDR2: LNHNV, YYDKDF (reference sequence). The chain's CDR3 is CATSRGVLATSYEQYF. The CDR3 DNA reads TGTGCCACCAGCAGGGGGGTACTAGCCACGTCCTACGAGCAGTACTTC.

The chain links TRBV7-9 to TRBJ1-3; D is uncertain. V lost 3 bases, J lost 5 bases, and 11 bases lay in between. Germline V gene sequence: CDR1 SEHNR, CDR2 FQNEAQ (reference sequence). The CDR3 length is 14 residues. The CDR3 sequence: CASSFGGERNTIYF. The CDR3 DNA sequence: TGTGCCAGCAGCTTCGGCGGGGAGAGAAACACCATATATTTT. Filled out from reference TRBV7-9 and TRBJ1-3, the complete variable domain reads DTGVSQNPRHKITKRGQNVTFRCDPISEHNRLYWYRQTLGQGPEFLTYFQNEAQLEKSRLLSDRFSAERPKGSFSTLEIQRTEQGDSAMYLCASSFGGERNTIYFGEGSWLTVV.

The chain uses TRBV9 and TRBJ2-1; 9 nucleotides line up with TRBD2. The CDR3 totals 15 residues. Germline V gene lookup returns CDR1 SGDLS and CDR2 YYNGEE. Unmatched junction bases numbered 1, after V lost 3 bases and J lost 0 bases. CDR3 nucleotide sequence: TGTGCCAGCAGCGGTAGCGGGAGCTCCTACAATGAGCAGTTCTTC. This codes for CASSGSGSSYNEQFF.

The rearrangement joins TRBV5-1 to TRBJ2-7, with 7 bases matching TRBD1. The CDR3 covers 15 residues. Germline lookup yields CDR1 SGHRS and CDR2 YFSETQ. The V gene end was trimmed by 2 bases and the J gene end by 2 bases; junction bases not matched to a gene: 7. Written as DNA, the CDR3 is TGCGCCAGCAGCTTAGTGGGGACAGCAACCTACGAGCAGTACTTC. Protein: CASSLVGTATYEQYF.

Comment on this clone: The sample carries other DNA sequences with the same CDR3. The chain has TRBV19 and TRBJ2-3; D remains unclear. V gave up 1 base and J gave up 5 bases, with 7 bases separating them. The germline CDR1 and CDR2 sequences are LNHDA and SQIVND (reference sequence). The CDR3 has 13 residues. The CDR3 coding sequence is TGTGCCAGTAGTATAGGCGGCGGAGATACGCAGTATTTT. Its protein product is CASSIGGGDTQYF.

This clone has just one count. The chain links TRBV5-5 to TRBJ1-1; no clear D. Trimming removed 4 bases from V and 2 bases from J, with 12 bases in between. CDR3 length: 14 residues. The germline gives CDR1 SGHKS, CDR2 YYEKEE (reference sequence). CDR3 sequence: CASSRRAVNTEAFF. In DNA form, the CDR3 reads TGTGCCAGCAGCAGGAGGGCAGTCAACACTGAAGCTTTCTTT.

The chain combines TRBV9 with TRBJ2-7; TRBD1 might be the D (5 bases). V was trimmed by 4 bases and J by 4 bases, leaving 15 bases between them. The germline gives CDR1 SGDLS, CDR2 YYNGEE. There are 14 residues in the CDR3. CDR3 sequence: CASSPLSQGYEQYF. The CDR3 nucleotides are TGTGCCAGCAGCCCCCTTAGCCAGGGATACGAGCAGTACTTC.

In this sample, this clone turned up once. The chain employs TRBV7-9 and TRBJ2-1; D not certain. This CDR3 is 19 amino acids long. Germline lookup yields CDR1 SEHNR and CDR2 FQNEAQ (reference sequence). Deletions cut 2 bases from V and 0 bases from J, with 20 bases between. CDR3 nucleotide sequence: TGTGCCAGCAGCTTAACCAGTGGCGACTTACTATTCTCCTACAATGAGCAGTTCTTC. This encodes CASSLTSGDLLFSYNEQFF. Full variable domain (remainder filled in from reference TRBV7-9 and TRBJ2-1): DTGVSQNPRHKITKRGQNVTFRCDPISEHNRLYWYRQTLGQGPEFLTYFQNEAQLEKSRLLSDRFSAERPKGSFSTLEIQRTEQGDSAMYLCASSLTSGDLLFSYNEQFFGPGTRLTVL.

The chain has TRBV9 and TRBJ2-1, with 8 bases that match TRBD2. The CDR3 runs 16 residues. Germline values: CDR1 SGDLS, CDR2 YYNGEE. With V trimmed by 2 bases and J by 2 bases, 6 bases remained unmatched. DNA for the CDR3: TGTGCCAGCAGCGTGACGCGGGAGGAAGCCTACAATGAGCAGTTCTTC. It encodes CASSVTREEAYNEQFF.

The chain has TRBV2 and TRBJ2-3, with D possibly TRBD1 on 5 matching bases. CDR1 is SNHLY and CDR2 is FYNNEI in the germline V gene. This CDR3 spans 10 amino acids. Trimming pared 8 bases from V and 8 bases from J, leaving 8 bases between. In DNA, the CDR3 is TGTGCCAGCGACAGTGGTACGCAGTATTTT. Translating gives CASDSGTQYF.

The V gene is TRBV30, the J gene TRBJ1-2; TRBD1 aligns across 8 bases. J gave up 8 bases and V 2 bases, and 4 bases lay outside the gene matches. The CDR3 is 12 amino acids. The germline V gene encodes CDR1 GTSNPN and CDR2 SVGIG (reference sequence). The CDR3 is CAWSLTGAGYTF. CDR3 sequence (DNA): TGTGCCTGGAGTCTGACAGGGGCCGGCTACACCTTC. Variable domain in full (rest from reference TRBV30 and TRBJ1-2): SQTIHQWPATLVQPVGSPLSLECTVEGTSNPNLYWYRQAAGRGLQLLFYSVGIGQISSEVPQNLSASRPQDRQFILSSKKLLLSDSGFYLCAWSLTGAGYTFGSGTRLTVV.

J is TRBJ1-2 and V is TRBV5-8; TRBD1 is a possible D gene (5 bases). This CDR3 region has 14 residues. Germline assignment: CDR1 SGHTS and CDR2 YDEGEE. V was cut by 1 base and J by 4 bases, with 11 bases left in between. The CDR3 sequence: CASSLQRQIYGYTF. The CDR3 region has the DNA TGTGCCAGCAGCTTGCAGAGACAGATCTATGGCTACACCTTC.

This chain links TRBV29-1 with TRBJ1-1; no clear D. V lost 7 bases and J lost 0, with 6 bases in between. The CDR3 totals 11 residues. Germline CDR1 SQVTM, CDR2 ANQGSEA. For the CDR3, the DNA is TGCAGCGGATACATGAACACTGAAGCTTTCTTT. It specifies CSGYMNTEAFF.

The CDR3 region is CASSHPIGGGHTEAFF. CDR3 coding DNA: TGCGCCAGCAGCCACCCCATCGGGGGGGGACACACTGAAGCTTTCTTT. J is TRBJ1-1 and V is TRBV4-1; maybe TRBD1 (5 bases). V was clipped by 3 bases and J by 3 bases, with 17 bases between them. The CDR3 spans 16 residues. The germline CDR1 and CDR2 sequences are MGHRA and YSYEKL.

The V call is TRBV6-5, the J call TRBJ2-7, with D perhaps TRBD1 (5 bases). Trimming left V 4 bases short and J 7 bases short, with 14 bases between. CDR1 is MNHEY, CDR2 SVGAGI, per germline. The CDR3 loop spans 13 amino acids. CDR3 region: CASSFHRSEEQYF. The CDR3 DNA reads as TGTGCCAGCAGTTTCCACAGGTCGGAAGAGCAGTACTTC.